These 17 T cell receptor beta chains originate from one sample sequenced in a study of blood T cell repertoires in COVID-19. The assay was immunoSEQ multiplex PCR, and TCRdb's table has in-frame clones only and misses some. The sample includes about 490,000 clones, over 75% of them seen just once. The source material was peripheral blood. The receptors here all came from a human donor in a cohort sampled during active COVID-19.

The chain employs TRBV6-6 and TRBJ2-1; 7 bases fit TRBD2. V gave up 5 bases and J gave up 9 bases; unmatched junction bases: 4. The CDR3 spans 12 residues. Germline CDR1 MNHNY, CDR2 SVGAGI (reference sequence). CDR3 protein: CASSAWEGEQFF. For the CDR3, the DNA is TGTGCCAGCAGTGCCTGGGAGGGTGAGCAGTTCTTC.

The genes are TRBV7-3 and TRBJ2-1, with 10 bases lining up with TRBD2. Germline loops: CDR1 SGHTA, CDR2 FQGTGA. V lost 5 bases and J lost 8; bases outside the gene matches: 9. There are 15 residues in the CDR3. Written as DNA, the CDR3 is TGTGCCAGCAGCATAGCGGGAGGACGTTTCGATGAGCAGTTCTTC. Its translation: CASSIAGGRFDEQFF.

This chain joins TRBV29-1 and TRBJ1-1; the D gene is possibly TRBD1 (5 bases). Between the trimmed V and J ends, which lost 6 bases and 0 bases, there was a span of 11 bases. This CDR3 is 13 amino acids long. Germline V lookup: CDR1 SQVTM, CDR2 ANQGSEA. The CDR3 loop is CSVQQDLNTEAFF. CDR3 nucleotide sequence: TGCAGCGTCCAACAGGACCTGAACACTGAAGCTTTCTTT.

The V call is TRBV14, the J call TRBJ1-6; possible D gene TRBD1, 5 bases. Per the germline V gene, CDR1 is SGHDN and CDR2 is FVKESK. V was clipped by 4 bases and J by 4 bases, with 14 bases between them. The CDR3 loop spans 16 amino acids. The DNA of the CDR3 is TGTGCCAGCAGCCGAGATCAGGGCTCGTATAATTCACCCCTCCACTTT. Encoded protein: CASSRDQGSYNSPLHF.

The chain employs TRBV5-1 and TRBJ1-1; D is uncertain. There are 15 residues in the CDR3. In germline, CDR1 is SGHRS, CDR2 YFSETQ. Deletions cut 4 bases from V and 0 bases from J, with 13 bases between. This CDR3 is CASSPDGGLNTEAFF. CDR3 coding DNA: TGCGCCAGCAGCCCGGATGGCGGTTTGAACACTGAAGCTTTCTTT.

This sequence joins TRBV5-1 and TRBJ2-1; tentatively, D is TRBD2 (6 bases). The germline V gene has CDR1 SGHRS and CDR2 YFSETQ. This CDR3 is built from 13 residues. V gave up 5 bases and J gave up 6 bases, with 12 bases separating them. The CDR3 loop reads CASSWGTRNEQFF. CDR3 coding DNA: TGCGCCAGCAGTTGGGGGACTCGCAATGAGCAGTTCTTC.

CDR3 region: CASSSQMNTEAFF. In DNA form, the CDR3 reads TGCGCCAGCAGCTCACAGATGAACACTGAAGCTTTCTTT. The V and J genes are TRBV5-1 and TRBJ1-1; D is unresolved. In germline, CDR1 is SGHRS, CDR2 YFSETQ. CDR3 length equals 13 residues. V was trimmed by 3 bases and J by 0 bases, leaving 6 bases between them.

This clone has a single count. CDR3 residues: CASSLTSGGYNEQFF. In DNA, the CDR3 is TGTGCCAGCAGCCTGACTAGCGGGGGTTACAATGAGCAGTTCTTC. V gene TRBV11-2 combines with J gene TRBJ2-1; 12 positions agree with TRBD2. Trimming cost V 5 bases and J 4 bases; bases outside gene matches: 3. Germline V lookup: CDR1 SGHAT, CDR2 FQNNGV. The CDR3 length is 15 residues. The variable domain in full, with the rest retrieved from reference TRBV11-2 and TRBJ2-1, is EAGVAQSPRYKIIEKRQSVAFWCNPISGHATLYWYQQILGQGPKLLIQFQNNGVVDDSQLPKDRFSAERLKGVDSTLKIQPAKLEDSAVYLCASSLTSGGYNEQFFGPGTRLTVL.

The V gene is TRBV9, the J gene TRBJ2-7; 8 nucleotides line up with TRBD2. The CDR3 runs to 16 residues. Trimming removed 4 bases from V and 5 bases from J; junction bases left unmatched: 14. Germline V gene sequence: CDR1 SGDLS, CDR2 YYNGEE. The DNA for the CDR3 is TGTGCCAGCAGCCCTGGGGGACGGGAGGGCCGAAACGAGCAGTACTTC. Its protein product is CASSPGGREGRNEQYF.

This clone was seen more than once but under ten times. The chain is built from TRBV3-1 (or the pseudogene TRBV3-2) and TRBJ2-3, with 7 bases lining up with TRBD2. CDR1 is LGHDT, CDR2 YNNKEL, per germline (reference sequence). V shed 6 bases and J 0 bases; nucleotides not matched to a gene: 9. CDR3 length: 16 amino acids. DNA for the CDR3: TGTGCCAGCAGTCTGTTAAGCGGGGCGAGCACAGATACGCAGTATTTT. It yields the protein CASSLLSGASTDTQYF.

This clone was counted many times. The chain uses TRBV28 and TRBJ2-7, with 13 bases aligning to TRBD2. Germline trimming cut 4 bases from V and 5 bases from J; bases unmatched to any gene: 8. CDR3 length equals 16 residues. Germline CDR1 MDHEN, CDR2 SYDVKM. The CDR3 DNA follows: TGTGCCAGCAGTTCTGGACTAGCGGGAGCTTTCCACGAGCAGTACTTC. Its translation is CASSSGLAGAFHEQYF.

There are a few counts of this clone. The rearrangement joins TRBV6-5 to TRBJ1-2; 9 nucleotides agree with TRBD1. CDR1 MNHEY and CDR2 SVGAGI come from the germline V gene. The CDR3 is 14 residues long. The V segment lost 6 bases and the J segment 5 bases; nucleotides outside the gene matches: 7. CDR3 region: CASRNRGQGYGYTF. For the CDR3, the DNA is TGTGCCAGCAGAAACAGGGGGCAAGGATATGGCTACACCTTC.

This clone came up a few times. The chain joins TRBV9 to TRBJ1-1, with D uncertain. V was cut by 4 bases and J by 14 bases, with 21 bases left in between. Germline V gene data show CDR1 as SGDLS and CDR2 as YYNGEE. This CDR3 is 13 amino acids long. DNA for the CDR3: TGTGCCAGCAGCCGAATTGAGGTCGGGAGAGAGTTCTTT. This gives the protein CASSRIEVGREFF.

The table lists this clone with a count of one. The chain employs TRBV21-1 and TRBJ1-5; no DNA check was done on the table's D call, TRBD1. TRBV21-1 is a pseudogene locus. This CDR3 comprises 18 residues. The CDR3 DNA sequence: TGTGCCAGCAGCAAAGCGAAGGCAGGGGGCGTTAGCAATCAGCCCCAGCATTTT. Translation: CASSKAKAGGVSNQPQHF.

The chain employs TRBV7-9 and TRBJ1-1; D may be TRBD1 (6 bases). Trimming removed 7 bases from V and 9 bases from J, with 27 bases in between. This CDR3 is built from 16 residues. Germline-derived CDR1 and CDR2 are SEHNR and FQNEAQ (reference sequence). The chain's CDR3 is CASIKTGEVPTPQAFF. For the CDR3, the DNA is TGTGCCAGCATCAAGACAGGAGAAGTCCCCACCCCGCAAGCTTTCTTT.

The CDR3 nucleotides are TGTGCCAGTAGTTCCGGGACTAGCGGGGGGGTGAACACCGGGGAGCTGTTTTTT. Protein product: CASSSGTSGGVNTGELFF. This sequence joins TRBV19 and TRBJ2-2, with 16 bases lining up with TRBD2. The V gene end was trimmed by 5 bases and the J gene end by 1 base; junction bases not matched to a gene: 4. Germline-derived CDR1 and CDR2 are LNHDA and SQIVND (reference sequence). This CDR3 spans 18 amino acids.

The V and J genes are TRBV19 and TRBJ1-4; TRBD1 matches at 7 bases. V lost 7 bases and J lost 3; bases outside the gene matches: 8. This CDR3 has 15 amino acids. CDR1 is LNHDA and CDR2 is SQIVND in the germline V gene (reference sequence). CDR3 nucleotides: TGTGCCAGTACCTTCAGGGGGACAGCTAATGAAAAACTGTTTTTT. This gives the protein CASTFRGTANEKLFF.